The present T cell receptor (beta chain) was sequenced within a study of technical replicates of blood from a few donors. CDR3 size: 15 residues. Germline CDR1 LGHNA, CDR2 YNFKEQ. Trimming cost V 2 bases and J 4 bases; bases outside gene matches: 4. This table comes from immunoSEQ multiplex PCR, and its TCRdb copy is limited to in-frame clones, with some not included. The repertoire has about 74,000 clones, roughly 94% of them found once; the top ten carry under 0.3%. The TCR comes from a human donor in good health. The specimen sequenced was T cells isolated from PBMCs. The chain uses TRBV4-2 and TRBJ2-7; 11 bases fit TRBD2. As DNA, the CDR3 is TGTGCCAGCAGCCAATCGACTAGCGGGACATACGAGCAGTACTTC. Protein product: CASSQSTSGTYEQYF.